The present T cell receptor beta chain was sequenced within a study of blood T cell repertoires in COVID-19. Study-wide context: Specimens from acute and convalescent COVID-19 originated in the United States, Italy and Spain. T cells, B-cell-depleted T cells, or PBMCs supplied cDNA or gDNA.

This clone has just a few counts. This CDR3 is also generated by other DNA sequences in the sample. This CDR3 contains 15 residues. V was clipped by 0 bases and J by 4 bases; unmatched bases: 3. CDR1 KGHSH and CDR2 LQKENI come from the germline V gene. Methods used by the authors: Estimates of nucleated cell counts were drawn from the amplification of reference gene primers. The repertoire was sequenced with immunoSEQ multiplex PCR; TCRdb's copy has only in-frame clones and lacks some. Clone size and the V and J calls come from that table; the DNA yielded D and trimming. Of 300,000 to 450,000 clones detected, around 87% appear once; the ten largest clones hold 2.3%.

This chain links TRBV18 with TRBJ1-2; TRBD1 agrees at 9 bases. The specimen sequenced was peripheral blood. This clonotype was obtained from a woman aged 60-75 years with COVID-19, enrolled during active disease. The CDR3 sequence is CASSPPGQGVYGYTF. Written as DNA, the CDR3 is TGTGCCAGCTCACCACCGGGACAGGGAGTCTATGGCTACACCTTC.